This TCR beta chain stems from a study of shared T cell receptors in the human thymus. Produced via immunoSEQ multiplex PCR; TCRdb's table is partial and in-frame only. The repertoire holds more than 550,000 clones, more than 70% seen once, with roughly 0.0087% in the top ten. Trimming removed 0 bases from V and 6 bases from J, with 10 bases in between. The CDR3 spans 14 residues. Germline CDR1 and CDR2: SGHTS and YDEGEE. These data also formed part of another study, on human thymus T cells. That investigation notes: All donors were healthy Finnish infants who were undergoing corrective surgery to treat congenital heart defects. Thymic samples were excised during corrective heart operations. In thymic and blood repertoires alike, V and J usage looked biased. Unrelated individuals had highly overlapping thymic repertoires, as reported in related research.

The chain couples TRBV5-8 to TRBJ1-5; D perhaps matches TRBD1 (5 bases). Sequences were obtained from thymocytes. This TCR was recovered from a boy in the first two years of life with a congenital heart defect. The CDR3 region is CASSLGLGGQPQHF. The CDR3 DNA reads TGTGCCAGCAGCTTGGGTTTGGGGGGTCAGCCCCAGCATTTT. The complete variable domain, with remaining parts taken from reference TRBV5-8 and TRBJ1-5, reads EAGVTQSPTHLIKTRGQQATLRCSPISGHTSVYWYQQALGLGLQFLLWYDEGEERNRGNFPPRFSGRQFPNYSSELNVNALELEDSALYLCASSLGLGGQPQHFGDGTRLSIL.